This passage covers 24 T cell receptor beta chains from one sample sequenced in a study of blood T cells in healthy people across ages. With a J-beta primer mix and a sample-barcoded 5' primer, a second PCR ran about 7 to 12 cycles. One entry per CDR3 protein results from TCRdb running MiXCR on the 5' RACE reads. This table holds fewer than 1,000,000 distinct CDR3 sequences, around half found once. The specimen sequenced was blood. The receptors were sampled from a man aged 80 or over in good health.

V gene TRBV14 combines with J gene TRBJ2-1; D is ambiguous. Deletions cut 2 bases from V and 4 bases from J, with 18 bases between. The CDR3 runs 17 residues. CDR1 SGHDN and CDR2 FVKESK come from the germline V gene. CDR3 sequence reads: CASSQFPRSQRYNEQFF. The DNA of the CDR3 is TGTGCCAGCAGCCAATTCCCGCGAAGCCAGAGGTACAATGAGCAGTTCTTC.

The genes are TRBV29-1 and TRBJ2-4; 7 bases map to TRBD1. The end of the DNA is better explained by TRBJ2-7, so the J call may be wrong. This CDR3 spans 12 amino acids. CDR1 and CDR2 (germline): SQVTM, ANQGSEA. CDR3 region: CSVRTGYYEQYF. In DNA, the CDR3 is TGCAGCGTTCGGACAGGTTACTACGAGCAGTACTTC.

This clonotype occurred a few times. The chain is built from TRBV20-1 and TRBJ2-1; 11 bases align to TRBD2. CDR1 is DFQATT and CDR2 is SNEGSKA in the germline V gene (reference sequence). Germline trimming cut 3 bases from V and 8 bases from J; bases unmatched to any gene: 12. The CDR3 extends over 16 amino acids. The CDR3 region has the DNA TGCAGTGCTAGCGCTAGTCTAGCGGGAGGCTCGCATGAGCAGTTCTTC. Its protein product is CSASASLAGGSHEQFF.

The CDR3 protein is CASSLKAGTGELFF. In nucleotides, the CDR3 is TGCGCCAGCAGCCTCAAGGCGGGCACCGGGGAGCTGTTTTTT. The chain joins TRBV4-1 to TRBJ2-2, with TRBD2 as a possible D gene (5 bases). The CDR3 is 14 amino acids. The germline V gene encodes CDR1 MGHRA and CDR2 YSYEKL. V was pared by 4 bases and J by 4 bases, with 10 bases between.

This clonotype was seen only a few times. The genes are TRBV3-1 and TRBJ2-5, with TRBD2 matching 7 bases. The CDR3 runs to 15 residues. CDR1 and CDR2 (germline): LGHDT, YNNKEL (reference sequence). V shed 1 base, J shed 5 bases, and the junction held 7 bases outside the gene matches. The CDR3 region is CASSQAGGESETQYF. CDR3 DNA: TGTGCCAGCAGCCAAGCGGGGGGTGAATCGGAGACCCAGTACTTC.

This clonotype was seen many times. The V gene is TRBV4-1, the J gene TRBJ2-1, with 9 bases identical to TRBD2. Germline CDR1 is MGHRA and CDR2 is YSYEKL. This CDR3 spans 20 amino acids. V was pared by 2 bases and J by 1 base, with 15 bases of the junction left unmatched. The CDR3 region is CASSQSPRTSVLGSYNEQFF. The DNA for the CDR3 is TGCGCCAGCAGCCAATCCCCCAGGACTAGCGTTCTGGGGTCCTACAATGAGCAGTTCTTC.

This clonotype has a single count. The chain combines TRBV2 with TRBJ2-7; 10 bases are shared with TRBD2. The CDR3 contains 17 residues. Losses at the gene ends were 9 bases for V and 2 bases for J; bases not matched to a gene: 16. Germline CDR1 SNHLY, CDR2 FYNNEI. CDR3 loop: CARGALAGLSPTYEQYF. The CDR3 DNA reads as TGTGCCAGGGGGGCACTAGCGGGACTCTCACCTACCTACGAGCAGTACTTC.

The V and J genes are TRBV20-1 and TRBJ2-5, with D perhaps matching TRBD1 (5 bases). The CDR3 extends over 13 amino acids. Trimming took 6 bases from V and 4 from J, leaving 15 bases between them. In germline, CDR1 is DFQATT, CDR2 SNEGSKA (reference sequence). CDR3 in DNA: TGCAGTGCGAGTCGGACAATCCGAGAGACCCAGTACTTC. This gives the protein CSASRTIRETQYF.

Worth noting for this clonotype: This sequence may be a read error, since a much larger clone differs from it by one base. The rearrangement links TRBV7-2 to TRBJ2-7; D might be TRBD2 (6 bases). The DNA end lines up better with TRBJ2-5; the J call may be wrong. Germline V gene sequence: CDR1 SGHTA, CDR2 FQGNSA. This CDR3 region has 14 residues. CDR3 protein: CASGFQAGSETQYF. The CDR3 region has the DNA TGTGCCAGCGGCTTCCAGGCGGGATCGGAGACCCAGTACTTC.

This chain uses TRBV20-1 with TRBJ2-1; TRBD2 agrees at 8 bases. The better agreement between TRBJ2-7 and the DNA end casts doubt on the J call. CDR3 length: 22 amino acids. In germline, CDR1 is DFQATT, CDR2 SNEGSKA (reference sequence). The CDR3 region is CSAITLGGTLAGITTSYNEQYF. The CDR3 nucleotides are TGCAGTGCTATCACACTAGGCGGGACTCTAGCGGGTATCACCACCTCCTACAATGAGCAGTACTTC.

The table lists this clonotype with many counts. This chain connects TRBV27 to TRBJ2-7; 9 nucleotides match TRBD2. With 5 bases clipped from V and 0 bases from J, the junction kept 8 bases outside the gene matches. This CDR3 region has 16 residues. Germline V CDR1 and CDR2: MNHEY, SMNVEV (reference sequence). This CDR3 reads CASSRWSGRSSYEQYF. For the CDR3, the DNA is TGTGCCAGCAGTCGCTGGAGCGGGAGGAGCTCCTACGAGCAGTACTTC.

This clonotype was observed a few times. The chain carries TRBV29-1 and TRBJ2-1, with 12 bases that match TRBD2. This CDR3 contains 16 residues. Germline loops: CDR1 SQVTM, CDR2 ANQGSEA. After removal of 3 bases from V and 8 bases from J, the junction contained 11 bases not matched to a gene. The CDR3 DNA reads TGCAGCGTTGATGGAACCCCTAGCGGGAGGGCCGATGAGCAGTTCTTC. Protein product: CSVDGTPSGRADEQFF.

This clonotype was seen a few times. The chain recombines TRBV6-5 with TRBJ2-1, with 13 positions matching TRBD2. V shed 2 bases and J 10 bases; nucleotides not matched to a gene: 2. In germline, CDR1 is MNHEY, CDR2 SVGAGI. The CDR3 sequence is 14 residues long. CDR3 residues: CASSYGTSGEEQFF. CDR3 coding DNA: TGTGCCAGCAGTTACGGGACTAGCGGGGAGGAGCAGTTCTTC.

A word on this clonotype: At one end, the junction sequence differs from germline, possibly due to a read error. The V call is TRBV5-1, the J call TRBJ2-3, with 8 nucleotides matching TRBD2. This CDR3 contains 15 residues. Germline loops: CDR1 SGHRS, CDR2 YFSETQ. The CDR3 region is CASRLEGLGVDTQYF. The CDR3 nucleotides are TGCGCCAGCAGGTTGGAGGGACTAGGAGTAGATACGCAGTATTTT. Full variable domain (outside the CDR3, taken from reference TRBV5-1 and TRBJ2-3): KAGVTQTPRYLIKTRGQQVTLSCSPISGHRSVSWYQQTPGQGLQFLFEYFSETQRNKGNFPGRFSGRQFSNSRSEMNVSTLELGDSALYLCASRLEGLGVDTQYFGPGTRLTVL.

Remarks on this clonotype: The junction shows a germline mismatch at one end, possibly a read error. This chain uses TRBV9 with TRBJ2-5, with TRBD2 matching 7 bases. Germline CDR1 reads SGDLS; CDR2 reads YYNGEE. The CDR3 length is 13 residues. CDR3 bases: TGTGCCGGCAGCGTAGCTAGCGGTGAGACCCAGTACTTC. The encoded protein is CAGSVASGETQYF.

For this clonotype: A much larger clone differs by one base, so this may be a read error. The gene calls are TRBV29-1 and TRBJ2-7; no clear D gene. This CDR3 has 9 residues. The germline CDR1 and CDR2 sequences are SQVTM and ANQGSEA. V lost 3 bases and J 7 bases, leaving 4 bases between the germline ends. The DNA for the CDR3 is TGCAGCGTTGAGTATGAGCAGTACTTC. It is translated as CSVEYEQYF.

This clonotype was observed a handful of times. The chain is built from TRBV7-3 and TRBJ2-5, with a possible D match to TRBD2 (5 bases). V was cut by 1 base and J by 3 bases, with 15 bases left in between. The CDR3 has 16 amino acids. CDR1 and CDR2 from the germline V gene are SGHTA and FQGTGA. CDR3 protein: CASSLNSRGNEETQYF. Here the CDR3 DNA reads TGTGCCAGCAGCTTAAATAGTCGAGGGAATGAAGAGACCCAGTACTTC.

This clonotype has just a few counts. CDR3 amino acids: CASSPTGSEQFF. CDR3 DNA: TGTGCCAGCAGTCCGACAGGGAGTGAGCAGTTCTTC. The chain has TRBV12-3 or TRBV12-4 and TRBJ2-1; 7 bases match TRBD1. There are 12 residues in the CDR3. The trim removed 5 bases at V and 9 bases at J, leaving 4 bases unmatched.

This clonotype was recorded once. The chain couples TRBV2 to TRBJ2-2, with D tentatively TRBD2 (5 bases). The V and J ends lost 3 bases and 6 bases respectively, with 23 bases between them. This CDR3 contains 18 residues. The germline V gene encodes CDR1 SNHLY and CDR2 FYNNEI. In DNA form, the CDR3 reads TGTGCCAGCAGTGATAATGTTTACGAAACTAGTTTTGCCGGGGAGCTGTTTTTT. It encodes CASSDNVYETSFAGELFF. The whole variable domain, remainder taken from reference TRBV2 and TRBJ2-2, is EPEVTQTPSHQVTQMGQEVILRCVPISNHLYFYWYRQILGQKVEFLVSFYNNEISEKSEIFDDQFSVERPDGSNFTLKIRSTKLEDSAMYFCASSDNVYETSFAGELFFGEGSRLTVL.

V gene TRBV28 combines with J gene TRBJ2-1; TRBD2 aligns across 13 bases. CDR3 length equals 18 residues. The ends lost 4 bases at V and 6 bases at J; junction bases unmatched: 12. Per germline, CDR1 MDHEN and CDR2 SYDVKM. The CDR3 nucleotides read TGTGCCAGCAGTTGGGGACTAGCGGGGCCCCTGCCCGGCAATGAGCAGTTCTTC. Translated, it gives CASSWGLAGPLPGNEQFF.

The sample holds one count of this clonotype. This chain joins TRBV6-6 and TRBJ2-4; maybe TRBD1 (6 bases). Near its end, the DNA agrees better with TRBJ2-7, so the J call may be wrong. The CDR3 totals 14 residues. Germline V lookup: CDR1 MNHNY, CDR2 SVGAGI (reference sequence). The CDR3, as DNA: TGTGCCAGCATTGGGCAGGGGAAGGCCTACGAGCAGTACTTC. Translated: CASIGQGKAYEQYF.

This clonotype was observed a handful of times. The J gene is TRBJ2-5, the V gene TRBV7-2, with 10 bases fitting TRBD1. This CDR3 is built from 12 residues. J was trimmed by 11 bases and V by 5 bases; bases with no gene match: 5. The germline gives CDR1 SGHTA, CDR2 FQGNSA. The DNA of the CDR3 is TGTGCCAGCAGCCGGGGACAGGGGAAGCAGTACTTC. Translated: CASSRGQGKQYF.

Here the CDR3 DNA reads TGCAGTGCTCCGGGACAGGGAGTCATTCAGTACTTC. This gives the protein CSAPGQGVIQYF. V gene TRBV20-1 combines with J gene TRBJ2-4, with 9 bases identical to TRBD1. This CDR3 has 12 amino acids. The V gene's germline CDR1 is DFQATT and CDR2 SNEGSKA (reference sequence). V lost 5 bases to trimming and J lost 9 bases; unmatched junction nucleotides: 5.

This clonotype has only a few counts. Given a much more abundant clone one base away, this may be a read error. J is TRBJ2-7 and V is TRBV27, with D possibly being TRBD2 (5 bases). From germline, CDR1 is MNHEY and CDR2 SMNVEV (reference sequence). This CDR3 contains 13 residues. The V end lost 5 bases, the J end lost 6 bases, and 14 bases lay between the germline ends. CDR3 loop: CASSATAAGEQYF. The CDR3 DNA reads as TGTGCCAGCAGTGCAACAGCGGCCGGCGAGCAGTACTTC.